This T cell receptor beta chain was captured in a study of T cells in Graves' hyperthyroidism and ophthalmopathy (dated by TCRdb to between 2018 and 2020). Looking at the study overall: Peripheral blood samples were taken at initial diagnosis, before any treatment was given. To identify TCR V-J signatures that set the groups apart, the researchers used a discovery cohort of more than 95 patients, made up of 40 to 45 with Graves' ophthalmopathy and 55 to 65 with stable Graves' hyperthyroidism. An independent validation cohort of 18 to 20 hyperthyroidism patients and roughly 16 patients who later progressed to ophthalmopathy tested prospective prediction of ophthalmopathy. The approximately 100 discovery patients were divided at random into training and test sets in a 7:3 ratio. In addition, the study compared T-cell repertoires in thyroid tissue and in blood from five to seven Graves' hyperthyroidism patients. After sampling, hyperthyroidism patients received methimazole starting at 30 mg daily, and ophthalmopathy patients received high-dose intravenous methylprednisolone. The paper describes TCR Vbeta CDR3 sequencing of about 140 peripheral blood samples, made up of around 41 ophthalmopathy patients, some 76 hyperthyroidism patients and some 17 progressor patients. Study-wide conclusions, independent of this receptor: During validation, the model predicted progression to ophthalmopathy a median of approximately 6 months ahead of onset, with more than 55% sensitivity and around 72% specificity. A model built on a 13 V-J signature distinguished ophthalmopathy from stable hyperthyroidism, reaching about 88% sensitivity and 81.08% specificity in cross-validation and 80%/75% in testing. Most expanded thyroid clonotypes (frequency above 0.001) were also detected in blood, suggesting blood repertoires may reflect thyroid immune responses. Sample size was not statistically predetermined, and blinding of investigators to group allocation was not performed.

The TCR beta CDR3 regions were amplified from RNA transcripts. The first round of RT-PCR for the TCR CDR3 was performed with the HTBI primer set and the Qiagen OneStep RT-PCR kit. Libraries were constructed in a second round of multiplex PCR, after which size selection and purification were performed. Libraries were sequenced paired-end with 100 bp reads on an Illumina HiSeq2000. Turning to the authors' computational methods: Raw data were processed with SOAPnuke, discarding reads with adapters, uncalled bases, mean Phred below 15, or no exact constant-primer or identifier match. High-quality paired reads were merged using COPE v1.2.5, and each unique nucleotide sequence was defined as a clonotype. MiTCR v1.1 was used to align clonotypes to the IMGT TRBV, TRBD and TRBJ reference segments. The analysis included only V-J combinations with a frequency above 0.0001, which together covered approximately 99% of the repertoires. The TCS score was defined as F50 (clonal expansion) divided by E x V (chaos), with BLOSUM62-based TCRdist calculated between CDR3 peptides within each V-J. Welch's t-statistics and random forest reduced 450 to 600 V-J features to under 15, which were used in a naive Bayes classifier (R e1071). TCRdb reworked the public reads: Q25 trimming with fastp, MiXCR clone assembly, productive beta chains retained. Every distinct CDR3 protein forms one entry, paired with its most common genes and DNA. None of the V and J calls come from the authors' own analysis; TCRdb made them. In this sample the table shows hundreds of thousands of distinct CDR3 sequences, less than 15% of which occur a single time. The ten largest clonotypes hold 10% to 13% of the sample.

Graves' hyperthyroidism was defined as stable when no progression to ophthalmopathy occurred over 18 months of follow-up. Hyperthyroidism patients were aged 18 to 65 years and newly diagnosed, with disease duration of less than 2 months. Patients with uncontrolled infections, other autoimmune diseases, pregnancy or lactation were excluded. Clinical symptoms, serum thyroxine and TRAb, thyroid ultrasound, and orbital computed tomography formed the basis for the diagnoses. PBMCs were separated from under 12 ml of fresh peripheral blood using Ficoll-Paque density gradient centrifugation. Trizol reagent was used to extract total RNA, and RNA quality was then checked on an Agilent 2100 Bioanalyzer. The V and J ends are trimmed by 1 base and 5 bases, leaving 12 bases between them. The germline V gene provides CDR1 SGHDT and CDR2 YYEEEE. The CDR3 contains 14 residues, cysteine and phenylalanine counted. Kept here is only the CDR3 DNA, which spans 42 bases and is read in frame from base 1.

Turning to this clonotype: Its antigen target is currently unknown. No much larger clonotype is one base removed from it; base qualities were not supplied.

Sequenced: blood. The rearranged chain carries TRBV5-6 and TRBJ1-2; tentative D gene TRBD1, with 5 bases matching. The TCR was taken from a woman under 30 with Graves' hyperthyroidism. CDR3 region: CASSLPGDGYGYTF. The DNA is as follows: TGTGCCAGCAGCTTGCCGGGGGATGGGTATGGCTACACCTTC.